The sequence of this T cell receptor (beta chain) was determined in a study of human versus mouse CDR3 diversity and MHC coevolution. General study findings and limits: Clonal inequality was lowest in most of the three human donors. Compared with mice, human CDR3s carried more deletions and insertions on average. iCHAO1 estimated the human TCR beta repertoire at 1.5 million to 2 million clonotypes.

Looked up from germline, CDR1 is GTSNPN and CDR2 is SVGIG (reference sequence). V lost 3 bases, J lost 4 bases, and 4 bases stayed unmatched. The CDR3 has 13 residues. Details on this clone: Its antigen is still unknown.

Sorting isolated naive CD4 T cells lacking CD45RO and expressing CD62L. Assay: immunoSEQ multiplex PCR; the TCRdb copy retains only in-frame clones and omits some. The sample consists of about 73,000 clones, under 95% of them appearing once. This receptor was identified in a person between 25 and 75 years old in good health. The chain joins TRBV30 to TRBJ1-2; 8 bases map to TRBD1. What was sequenced was naive CD4+ T cells from blood. Subset given: CD45RO-negative CD62L-positive naive CD4 T cells. In DNA, the CDR3 is TGTGCCTGGAGCCGGACAGGGATCTATGGCTACACCTTC. This encodes CAWSRTGIYGYTF.